The sequence of this T cell receptor beta chain was determined in a study of vaccination effects on CD4 cells after COVID-19. Study overall: Either the mRNA-1273 or the BNT162b2 vaccine was given to participants as two doses.

Study-wide results and limits: In convalescents, spike-reactive clones (those seen post-vaccine) were mainly new vaccine-induced clones.

Germline V lookup: CDR1 SGHNT, CDR2 YYREEE (reference sequence). The CDR3 length is 15 residues. V trimming: 4 bases; J trimming: 5 bases; junction bases outside the gene matches: 8. Assay used: immunoSEQ multiplex PCR; TCRdb lists only in-frame clones, some missing. The table lists some 49,000 clones, 60% to 80% of them singletons. To note about this clone: Its antigen is currently unknown.

Between days 10 and 11 of culture, CD4+ T cells were separated out. Between March and December 2020, the person had a SARS-CoV-2 infection that PCR confirmed. A half-medium replacement with IL-2 medium was carried out on days 3 and 7. The clonotype originates from a human donor who had a prior SARS-CoV-2 infection. The J gene is TRBJ2-5, the V gene TRBV5-4; TRBD1 agrees at 10 bases. The sequencing here drew on CD4+ T cells from PBMCs cultured without peptide, taken before COVID-19 vaccination. CDR3 nucleotides: TGTGCCAGCAGCCCACCGACAGGGGGCCTCGAGACCCAGTACTTC. This gives the protein CASSPPTGGLETQYF.